This TCR beta chain is drawn from a study of cytomegalovirus exposure and HLA in healthy donors (dated by TCRdb to about 2017). Notes on the research overall: According to an earlier analysis of 450 to 650 of the donors, about 179 million T cells yielded some 120 million unique TCR beta sequences and approximately 300 Gb of sequence data. An early release that covered about 600 HLA-typed donors contained approximately 300 gigabases of sequencing data and roughly 84 million unique TCR sequences. Among the roughly 430 genotyped donors, more than 70% belonged to the genetic ancestry cluster associated with self-reported Caucasian donors. The study was designed to test whether signatures of past pathogen exposure could be identified by cataloging public T cell receptors. The study profiled the T cell repertoires of hundreds of subjects by immunosequencing and related them to cytomegalovirus serostatus. In addition to the first cohort of roughly 670 subjects, a separate validation cohort of 120 different subjects was used. High-throughput TCR immunosequencing, statistical association of individual TCRs with disease status, and machine learning were combined to predict cytomegalovirus infection status. In a later analysis, previously published TCR beta repertoires from 666 donors were re-analyzed and high-resolution HLA genotyping was added so that TCR occurrence patterns could be studied. The later analysis used no new phenotypic data to find candidate immune exposures, relying instead on TCR beta sequences and their occurrence across donors. To decide whether each TCR beta V gene segment behaved as functional or pseudogenic, an earlier analysis of some 540 of the donors relied on high-throughput TCR beta sequencing. Donor age, sex, ethnicity and CMV serostatus were collected together with the repertoire data. A later genetic analysis used genome-wide SNP genotypes for about 55% of the 666 donors, treating that subset as a discovery cohort. Every discovery cohort repertoire had been produced on one sequencing platform. HLA typing included class I and class II loci at four-digit resolution. Typing coverage varied by locus: about 629-630 donors for A, B, C, DRB1 and DQB1; roughly 560 for DQA1; more than 600 for DPA1; more than 450 for DPB1. Four to six DR-DQ haplotypes were handled as single units for association and clustering, since linkage in the cohort was strong. Across around 400 genotyped donors of the cohort, an average of about 240,000 unique TCR beta nucleotide sequences per donor were sequenced, and roughly 17% of those sequences were non-productive.

V is clipped by 5 bases and J by 9 bases, and the sequence between their germline boundaries is 18 bases long. Looking up the germline V gene yields CDR1 SGHRS and CDR2 YFSETQ. CDR3 length: 15 amino acids, cysteine to phenylalanine. The only DNA kept is the CDR3, 45 bases in frame from the first base. What the work shows at the level of the full study, not this receptor alone: V-gene and J-gene trimming of TCR beta chains was associated with a missense DCLRE1C variant in a later genetic analysis, and the association was replicated in an independent cohort. The study gave a list of about 170 TCR beta chains associated with cytomegalovirus. Correlated functional status among segregating V segments might be attributable to linkage disequilibrium, but an unknown experimental factor could not be ruled out. The cohort was sequenced for TCR beta chains only, and without alpha or paired-chain data the features that could be detected were limited. In vitro tests confirmed that a few of the cytomegalovirus-associated TCR beta chains recognize cytomegalovirus antigens. A cluster of highly shared sequence variants was judged likely to represent a technical artifact of the sequencing pipeline. In an earlier analysis of more than 450 of the donors, most TCR beta V segments were observed in productive rearrangements about 90% or about 30% of the time, broadly matching IMGT annotations. In a later analysis, HLA-associated TCR beta chains showed more clonal expansion and lower generation probabilities than non-associated chains that were equally common. In a later genetic analysis, fewer N-insertions in productive TCRs were reported among donors in an Asian-associated ancestry cluster than the roughly 640-donor mean. When HLA alleles, especially DR and DQ, strongly co-occurred, TCR associations were difficult to assign to individual alleles. It was suggested by the authors that the approach could potentially be generalized to other disease states and immunological phenotypes. A later analysis found that TCR association rates varied across HLA loci, with DRB1 alleles showing the most associated TCRs and HLA-C alleles the fewest. HLA typing was unavailable for some donors at each locus, so association tests used only the typed subset. Roughly uniform sequencing depth across donors was assumed in presence/absence analyses, although this assumption may not hold. CMV serostatus was the only immune exposure information available for the cohort. Because counts were too low, 15 to 20 rarely observed V segments, including chromosome 9 orphons, were left out of the earlier analysis of some 600 of the donors. Some IMGT-functional V segments, including TRBV6-2 and TRBV6-3, could not be distinguished by the 87-base-pair reads and were therefore excluded. Across donors, most TCR sequences were observed very rarely, whereas some public TCRs were present in many individuals. Cytomegalovirus status was reported to be diagnosed by the classifier with high specificity and sensitivity in both the original and validation cohorts. Specific HLA alleles were associated with 18,000 or so TCR beta sequences at a false discovery rate of 0.05 in a later analysis. In a later analysis, several top co-occurrence clusters were reported to appear linked to parvovirus B19, influenza, CMV and Epstein-Barr virus. A further reported finding was that TCR beta sequences accurately predicted the HLA-A and HLA-B alleles for most subjects in the first cohort. Most CMV-associated TCR beta chains appeared to be HLA-restricted in a later analysis, and the HLA associations seemed to be driven largely by CMV exposure.

Turning to this clone: Its cognate antigen has yet to be identified. No quality values exist for individual bases; no much larger clone is one base distant.

The cohort consisted of more than 650 healthy bone marrow donors. At the time of sampling, all cohort members were nominally healthy, though unrecorded immune exposures were likely present. The donor was CMV seropositive and belonged to the group of 250 to 300 seropositive cohort members. A peripheral blood sample was provided by each donor, and peripheral blood mononuclear cells were used for TCR beta sequencing. The Qiagen DNeasy Blood Extraction Kit was used to extract genomic DNA from the blood cell samples. The library came from the immunoSEQ multiplex PCR assay. The multiplex PCR relied on a mix of 60 forward primers for TCR Vbeta segments and 13 reverse primers for TCR Jbeta segments. A multiplex PCR assay on genomic DNA amplified the CDR3 region of rearranged TCR beta genes. The Illumina HiSeq System was used to sequence the amplified TCR beta libraries as 87-base-pair reads. From the authors' description of their analysis: Across the roughly 670 repertoires, a later analysis counted approximately 83 million unique TCR beta chains, around 11 million of which were shared by at least two donors. Raw reads were error-corrected and collapsed into unique sequences with a nearest-neighbor algorithm that merged closely related sequences to remove PCR and sequencing errors. CDR3 sequences were aligned to IMGT reference sequences to assign V, D and J gene segments. Each retained sequence needed at least a six-nucleotide match to both a V gene segment and a J gene segment. Rearrangements were classified as productive when the CDR3 lacked stop codons and remained in frame with V and J, and all other rearrangements were classified as non-productive. Following IMGT convention, CDR3 was defined as the stretch from the second conserved V-encoded cysteine up to the conserved J-encoded phenylalanine. Sequences without an unambiguous match to a single V gene segment were excluded from the earlier analysis of 500 to 700 of the donors. In an earlier analysis of around 600 of the donors, V segments were called functional above 56.7% productive rearrangements and were called segregating when the between-donor standard deviation exceeded 5%. To diagnose cytomegalovirus status from the catalog of TCR beta chain sequences, a statistical classification framework was built. V and J gene assignment, in a later analysis, came from comparing TCR nucleotide sequences with IMGT/GENE-DB human TR gene sequences. A later analysis assigned CDR3 sequences and most-parsimonious VDJ recombination scenarios with the TCRdist pipeline. In a later analysis, each TCR beta chain was defined by its CDR3 amino acid sequence together with its V-gene family, and reads lacking a unique V-gene family were excluded. A later analysis removed 550 to 700 highly shared, low-generation-probability nucleotide sequences to deal with suspected cross-contamination and a sequencing artifact. For each public chain, a later analysis derived a clonal expansion index from normalized ranks of inferred template counts within each repertoire. A later analysis computed generation probabilities with a VDJ recombination model fitted to out-of-frame rearrangements, and checked the results against IGoR. Hypergeometric tests were used in a later analysis to score TCR-TCR, TCR-HLA and TCR-CMV co-occurrence, with a repertoire-size bias correction applied to the TCR pairs. In a later analysis, false discovery rates were estimated by permuting HLA or CMV assignments 20 times. In a later analysis, co-occurring TCRs were grouped using DBSCAN, with TCRdist sequence similarity added in when clustering inside HLA-allele-positive subsets. Co-occurrence clustering excluded repertoires with fewer than 30,000 or more than 120,000 public chains, plus five with anomalous nucleotide sharing. This is the immuneACCESS table as TCRdb keeps it, with only in-frame sequences that have V and J called. A part of the clones is gone; compared with another copy, unresolved V genes explain less than half, and the rest is unexplained. V and J calls and clone size are given by that table; D and trimming were obtained from the DNA. Within this sample are approximately 160,000 clones, with 77% of them counted one time only. The ten biggest clones cover 7.4% of the sample.

The receptor's source is a male donor in good health and CMV-seropositive. The V and J genes are TRBV5-1 and TRBJ1-6, with no reliable assignment of the D segment. The source material was PBMCs. The encoded CDR3 is CASSYEGTGVSPLHF. The sequenced DNA: TGCGCCAGCAGTTACGAGGGAACCGGGGTTTCACCCCTCCACTTT.